A single TCR beta chain is shown here with its context. The CDR3 is 14 residues long. Trimming took 6 bases from V and 10 from J; bases not matched to a gene: 10. Germline-derived CDR1 and CDR2 are MNHEY and SVGAGI. The sample originates from a study of blood T cell repertoires in COVID-19. About the research overall: The study drew acute and convalescent COVID-19 samples from the United States, Italy and Spain. Sample material is recorded as cDNA or gDNA derived from T cells, B-cell-depleted T cells, or PBMCs.

Authors' data handling: Quantification of nucleated cells was approximated via reference gene primer amplification. Sequencing was performed with immunoSEQ multiplex PCR; in TCRdb, only in-frame clones are kept and a portion is missing. V and J calls and clone size are given by that table; D and trimming were obtained from the DNA. The data contain fewer than 180,000 clones, 84% of them singletons. The chain couples TRBV6-5 to TRBJ2-1; 9 bases align to TRBD2. The sample taken for sequencing was peripheral blood. This clonotype was obtained from a man between 65 and 80 years old with acute or convalescent COVID-19. The CDR3 loop is CASRTSGSDGEQFF. The CDR3 nucleotides read TGTGCCAGCAGAACTAGCGGGTCAGATGGGGAGCAGTTCTTC.